This T cell receptor (beta chain) came from a study of response to subunit inactivated influenza vaccine. Using its own MiXCR run on the RT-PCR reads, TCRdb lists one record per CDR3 protein. Here the sample spans about 650,000 distinct CDR3 sequences, approximately 14% being singletons. The V gene's germline CDR1 is LGHDT and CDR2 YNNKEL (reference sequence). The CDR3 runs 15 residues. Losses at the gene ends were 1 base for V and 6 bases for J; bases not matched to a gene: 3. General study findings and limits: T cells newly recruited by each seasonal influenza vaccination are few, the authors suggested.

This clonotype was counted ten times or more. The antigen is unknown. The sequence derives from a man over 45 who received an inactivated influenza vaccine. This specimen was PBMCs from blood, taken approximately 13 days after vaccination. This chain connects TRBV3-1 to TRBJ2-1; 10 nucleotides agree with TRBD2. The CDR3 DNA sequence: TGTGCCAGCAGCCAAGGGACTAGCGGCCTCAATGAGCAGTTCTTC. Translating gives CASSQGTSGLNEQFF.